This T cell receptor beta chain stems from a study of follicular helper T cells after annual influenza vaccination. A note on this clone: Its antigen is unidentified.

The V gene lost 2 bases and the J gene lost 0 bases, with 5 bases spanning the gap. CDR3 length: 14 amino acids. The germline CDR1 and CDR2 sequences are MGHDK and SYGVNS. Clones were sequenced by immunoSEQ multiplex PCR, and TCRdb holds only the in-frame ones, with some missing. The sample lists over 3,500 clones, around 80% occurring once. Study conclusions and caveats: Rare clonotypes were missed; only 10-20% of cells gave TCRB.

Documented time point: 2015-2016 season, 7 days after influenza vaccination. Donors with HIV/AIDS, active malignancy, immunomodulators or active illness were excluded. Cells are cTfh (non-naive CD4+CXCR5+PD-1+), split by ICOS and CD38 into double-positive or double-negative. This chain uses TRBV25-1 with TRBJ1-3, with D uncertain. Sequencing used CXCR5+ CD38- circulating T follicular helper cells from blood, obtained 7 days after influenza vaccination. Indicated subset: circulating Tfh, non-naive CD4+CXCR5+PD-1+ (ICOS+CD38+ or ICOS-CD38-). This TCR came from an adult who received the influenza vaccine. The CDR3: CASSEGYSGNTIYF. CDR3 nucleotide sequence: TGTGCCAGCAGTGAAGGGTACTCTGGAAACACCATATATTTT. Variable domain in full (rest from reference TRBV25-1 and TRBJ1-3): EADIYQTPRYLVIGTGKKITLECSQTMGHDKMYWYQQDPGMELHLIHYSYGVNSTEKGDLSSESTVSRIRTEHFPLTLESARPSHTSQYLCASSEGYSGNTIYFGEGSWLTVV.